These 6 T cell receptor beta chains were sequenced from one sample in a study of metastatic and nonmetastatic thyroid tumors. With MiXCR, TCRdb called clones anew from the PCR reads. This sample has roughly 39,000 clones; roughly 50% occur once, and the top ten carry roughly 24%. Until they underwent thyroid surgery, no patient had received any treatment. Sequencing used tumor tissue. Receptors originate from a male donor with papillary thyroid cancer or a benign thyroid nodule (not recorded which). Some clones in this sample may be carry-over from other donors' samples.

V gene TRBV6-1 combines with J gene TRBJ2-7; possibly TRBD2 for D (5 bases). The germline V gene has CDR1 MNHNS and CDR2 SASEGT. V dropped 3 bases and J dropped 3 bases, with 15 bases sitting between them. This CDR3 is 15 amino acids long. This CDR3 reads CASSDRDFFIYEQYF. CDR3 DNA: TGTGCCAGCAGTGACCGGGATTTCTTCATCTACGAGCAGTACTTC.

The chain employs TRBV6-1 and TRBJ1-1; D is unresolved. Germline-derived CDR1 and CDR2 are MNHNS and SASEGT. The CDR3 contains 13 residues. V lost 8 bases to trimming and J lost 1 base, with 11 bases between them. The CDR3: CASSKEANTEAFF. The CDR3 nucleotides are TGTGCCAGCTCTAAGGAGGCGAACACTGAAGCTTTCTTT.

The V and J genes are TRBV13 and TRBJ2-5; tentative D call: TRBD1 (7 bases). V lost 5 bases, J lost 0 bases, and 31 bases lay in between. The germline gives CDR1 PRHDT, CDR2 FYEKMQ (reference sequence). The CDR3 covers 21 residues. CDR3 DNA: TGTGCCAGCAGCCTTAAGCCGACCTTTGGAGGGGGCGTTAACCACCAAGAGACCCAGTACTTC. Translated: CASSLKPTFGGGVNHQETQYF.

This clone turned up a few times. The V call is TRBV5-1, the J call TRBJ1-2, with D unresolved. The CDR3 totals 16 residues. Germline V gene sequence: CDR1 SGHRS, CDR2 YFSETQ. Trimming removed 0 bases from V and 7 bases from J, with 19 bases in between. The CDR3 is CASSLDQGGSVGGYTF. In DNA, the CDR3 is TGCGCCAGCAGCTTGGATCAAGGAGGCTCGGTCGGTGGCTACACCTTC.

This clone occurred a few times. The chain recombines TRBV19 with TRBJ2-1; 10 positions match TRBD2. The CDR3 extends over 15 amino acids. The V gene's germline CDR1 is LNHDA and CDR2 SQIVND (reference sequence). J gave up 3 bases and V 5 bases, and 4 bases lay outside the gene matches. CDR3 amino acids: CASSATSGFYNEQFF. The CDR3 nucleotides are TGTGCCAGTAGTGCGACTAGCGGGTTCTACAATGAGCAGTTCTTC.

This clone turned up a few times. The gene calls are TRBV10-3 and TRBJ2-7; 9 positions agree with TRBD2. Germline CDR1 is ENHRY and CDR2 is SYGVKD. CDR3 length: 14 residues. V gave up 10 bases and J gave up 2 bases; unmatched junction bases: 9. The CDR3 nucleotides read TGTGCCACCAGAGAAGCGGGAGGAGCCTACGAGCAGTACTTC. Amino acids: CATREAGGAYEQYF.